The TCR beta chain described here comes from a study of T-cell reconstitution after alpha-beta-depleted transplantation in children listed by TCRdb under 2016. Broadly, across the study: Using TCR repertoire profiling, the study quantitatively followed how T-cell immune reconstitution unfolded in children after TCRalphabeta/CD19-depleted allogeneic hematopoietic cell transplantation. Broader findings and caveats from the paper: In some patients, the high TCRbeta diversity seen at day 60 was put down to recipient T cells and intrathymic progenitors that had survived conditioning. The frequencies of hyperexpanded clones fell over the following months, and after one year, T-cell counts and TCRbeta diversity were mostly attributed to newly produced T cells. The apparently early alphabetaT-cell count recovery about two months after transplant was reportedly dependent on only several hundred rapidly expanded clones derived from non-depleted graft cells.

Including cysteine and phenylalanine, the CDR3 has 15 amino acids. The retained sequence is limited to the CDR3, 45 bases, with the frame set at the first base. V loses 3 bases, J loses 6 bases, and the germline ends lie 17 bases apart. Preparation of the library involved PCR. The run used an Illumina HiSeq 2500. TCR library preparation used molecular barcoding, with unique molecular identifiers applied to normalize quantification of the TCRbeta repertoire. The public reads were reprocessed in TCRdb via fastp at Q25 and MiXCR, keeping in-frame beta chains. Rows matching on CDR3 protein sequence are summarized as one entry with the most common DNA and genes. This sample lists approximately 980,000 distinct CDR3 sequences; about 31% were detected once. The ten largest account for over 25% of the sample. Of note for this clonotype: Its antigen has not been determined. No base-level quality is on record; no much larger clone is a single base apart.

The treatment or condition tag for this specimen amounts to: allogeneic hematopoietic cell transplantation with graft depleted of TCRalphabeta T cells and CD19 B cells. TCRalphabeta/CD19-depleted allogeneic hematopoietic cell grafts were given to the transplant recipients, all of whom were children. Here the sequenced sample was PBMCs, mostly from graft donor cells, taken 360 days after TCRalphabeta/CD19-depleted stem cell transplant. This TCR was sampled from a boy less than two years old who had a stem cell transplant for SCID, so the T cells may come from the graft donor. This chain is built from TRBV12-3 or TRBV12-4 and TRBJ1-1; TRBD1 is possibly the D segment (6 matching bases). The CDR3: CASSLVRGLNPEAFF. The DNA sequence is as follows: TGTGCCAGCAGTTTGGTTCGGGGGCTAAATCCTGAAGCTTTCTTT.